This T cell receptor beta chain was profiled in a study of T-cell reconstitution after alpha-beta-depleted transplantation in children. V lost 2 bases and J lost 6; bases outside the gene matches: 5. This CDR3 is 15 amino acids long. The germline CDR1 and CDR2 sequences are GTSNPN and SVGIG (reference sequence). Molecular barcoding with unique molecular identifiers was used for the TCRbeta library. TCRdb reprocessed the PCR reads via MiXCR and lists one record per CDR3 protein. This sample yields some 140,000 distinct CDR3 sequences, of which around a tenth are seen a single time; approximately 25% belongs to the top ten. This clonotype has only a few counts.

The J gene is TRBJ2-1, the V gene TRBV30, with 12 nucleotides matching TRBD2. Material: PBMCs, mostly from graft donor cells, obtained 180 days after TCRalphabeta/CD19-depleted stem cell transplant. This receptor was identified in a girl in the first two years of life who had a stem cell transplant for combined immunodeficiency, so the T cells may come from the graft donor. The CDR3, as DNA: TGTGCCTGGAGTTCTAGCGGGAGGGGAAGCAATGAGCAGTTCTTC. Its protein product is CAWSSSGRGSNEQFF.